One and the same sample provided the 9 T cell receptor beta chains below, sequenced in a study of T cell responses to AZD1222 COVID-19 vaccine. Assay: immunoSEQ multiplex PCR; the TCRdb copy retains only in-frame clones and omits some. Of 150,000 or so clones in the sample, about 90% were seen once. Sequencing used peripheral blood, obtained on day 0 of AZD1222 vaccination. The receptors were sampled from an adult in good health.

V gene TRBV6-5 combines with J gene TRBJ2-5; perhaps TRBD1 as D (5 bases). The CDR3 totals 13 residues. The V gene lost 7 bases and the J gene lost 5 bases, with 14 bases spanning the gap. The V gene's germline CDR1 is MNHEY and CDR2 SVGAGI. CDR3 amino acids: CASTGPGMETQYF. The CDR3 nucleotides read TGTGCCAGCACCGGTCCAGGGATGGAGACCCAGTACTTC.

The V and J genes are TRBV19 and TRBJ2-5; 7 nucleotides align to TRBD2. The trim removed 3 bases at V and 5 bases at J, leaving 6 bases unmatched. CDR3 size: 14 residues. Germline CDR1 LNHDA, CDR2 SQIVND (reference sequence). The CDR3 DNA reads TGTGCCAGTAGTATCTGGGAGGGAGGGGAGACCCAGTACTTC. Encoded protein: CASSIWEGGETQYF.

This chain links TRBV7-9 with TRBJ1-1; D uncertain. The CDR3 totals 13 residues. In germline, CDR1 is SEHNR, CDR2 FQNEAQ (reference sequence). Trimming removed 1 base from V and 1 base from J, with 4 bases in between. The CDR3 loop is CASSLDPNTEAFF. In DNA form, the CDR3 reads TGTGCCAGCAGCTTAGACCCGAACACTGAAGCTTTCTTT.

The chain carries TRBV10-2 and TRBJ2-2, with 10 bases that match TRBD1. The germline V gene encodes CDR1 WSHSY and CDR2 SAAADI. J lost 4 bases, V lost 3 bases, and 5 bases had no gene match. The CDR3 runs 16 residues. CDR3 in DNA: TGCGCCAGCAGTGAACGAAGGACAGGGGGCACCGGGGAGCTGTTTTTT. This encodes CASSERRTGGTGELFF.

The gene calls are TRBV30 and TRBJ1-4, with D possibly matching TRBD1 (6 bases). Trimming cost V 4 bases and J 6 bases, with 12 bases left between them. CDR3 length equals 13 residues. CDR1 is GTSNPN, CDR2 SVGIG, per germline (reference sequence). CDR3 region: CAWTQGIDEKLFF. In DNA form, the CDR3 reads TGTGCCTGGACTCAGGGGATAGATGAAAAACTGTTTTTT. Drawing the rest from reference TRBV30 and TRBJ1-4, the complete variable domain is SQTIHQWPATLVQPVGSPLSLECTVEGTSNPNLYWYRQAAGRGLQLLFYSVGIGQISSEVPQNLSASRPQDRQFILSSKKLLLSDSGFYLCAWTQGIDEKLFFGSGTQLSVL.

The CDR3 DNA is TGTGCCAGCAGCTTGAATGCTAATCAGCCCCAGCATTTT. Protein product: CASSLNANQPQHF. This sequence joins TRBV5-6 and TRBJ1-5; D remains ambiguous. The CDR3 length is 13 residues. CDR1 and CDR2 (germline): SGHDT, YYEEEE. Trimming shortened V by 1 base and J by 4 bases, and 6 bases separated the two germline ends.

The V call is TRBV18, the J call TRBJ2-3, with D possibly matching TRBD2 (6 bases). Per germline, CDR1 KGHSH and CDR2 LQKENI. The V gene lost 4 bases and the J gene lost 2 bases, with 10 bases spanning the gap. The CDR3 totals 14 residues. The CDR3 reads CASSRGGDTDTQYF. The CDR3 coding sequence is TGTGCCAGCTCACGTGGAGGGGACACAGATACGCAGTATTTT.

The chain uses TRBV15 and TRBJ2-3; no definite D call. CDR3 length equals 15 residues. V was pared by 0 bases and J by 1 base, with 8 bases between. Germline lookup yields CDR1 LNHNV and CDR2 YYDKDF (reference sequence). The chain's CDR3 is CATSRDRVGTDTQYF. The CDR3 DNA follows: TGTGCCACCAGCAGAGATCGGGTAGGCACAGATACGCAGTATTTT.

The V gene is TRBV28, the J gene TRBJ2-7; D is possibly TRBD1 (6 bases). The CDR3 is 12 amino acids. Germline CDR1 and CDR2: MDHEN and SYDVKM. V lost 7 bases and J lost 5, with 12 bases in between. This CDR3 is CASTTGRHEQYF. The CDR3 DNA reads TGTGCCAGCACCACAGGGCGGCACGAGCAGTACTTC.